The clone carrying this T cell receptor (beta chain) was detected ten times or more. Antigen unknown. The record originates from a study of T cell repertoires in cytomegalovirus infection. Whole-study context: In public TCR beta signatures, there were indications of both CMV infection and matching HLA type. Whole-study results and caveats: In two of eight donors, the top clonotype was HLA-C-restricted CMV-specific. Cumulative frequency of public TCR beta families picked out carriers of CMV plus the relevant HLA.

The CDR3 totals 15 residues. Looked up from germline, CDR1 is SGHVS and CDR2 is FQNEAQ. The trim removed 4 bases at V and 6 bases at J, leaving 4 bases unmatched. In TCRdb, the reads were re-called with MiXCR into one record per CDR3 protein. The table records fewer than 550,000 distinct CDR3 sequences, 16% of them present only once. The sample consisted of CD8+ T cells from PBMCs. The chain carries TRBV7-8 and TRBJ1-5; 12 positions match TRBD1. This clonotype was obtained from a human donor in good health (CMV status not recorded). Some clones in this sample may be carry-over from other donors' samples. CDR3 bases: TGTGCCAGCAGCTCCGGGACAGGGGGCATTCAGCCCCAGCATTTT. This encodes CASSSGTGGIQPQHF.